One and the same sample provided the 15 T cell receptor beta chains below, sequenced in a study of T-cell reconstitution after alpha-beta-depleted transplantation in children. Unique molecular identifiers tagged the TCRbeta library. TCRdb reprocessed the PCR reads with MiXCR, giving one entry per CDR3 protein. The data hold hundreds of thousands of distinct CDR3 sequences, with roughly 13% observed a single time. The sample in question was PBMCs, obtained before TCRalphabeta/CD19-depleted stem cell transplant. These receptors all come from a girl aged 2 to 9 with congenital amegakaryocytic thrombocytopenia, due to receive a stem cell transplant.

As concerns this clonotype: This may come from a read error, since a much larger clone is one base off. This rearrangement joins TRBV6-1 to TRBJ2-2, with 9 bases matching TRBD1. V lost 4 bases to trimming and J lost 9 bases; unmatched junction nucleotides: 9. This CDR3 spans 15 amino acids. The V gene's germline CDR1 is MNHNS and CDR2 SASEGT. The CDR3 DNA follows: TGTGCCAGCAGTGGGACAGGGGCGTGGGCCAGGGAGCTGTTTTTT. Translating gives CASSGTGAWARELFF.

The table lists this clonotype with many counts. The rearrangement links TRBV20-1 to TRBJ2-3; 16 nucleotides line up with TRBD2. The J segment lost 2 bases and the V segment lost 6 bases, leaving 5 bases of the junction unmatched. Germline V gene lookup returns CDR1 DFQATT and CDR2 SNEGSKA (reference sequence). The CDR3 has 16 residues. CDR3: CSAPGLAGGYTDTQYF. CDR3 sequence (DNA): TGCAGTGCCCCGGGACTAGCGGGAGGGTACACAGATACGCAGTATTTT.

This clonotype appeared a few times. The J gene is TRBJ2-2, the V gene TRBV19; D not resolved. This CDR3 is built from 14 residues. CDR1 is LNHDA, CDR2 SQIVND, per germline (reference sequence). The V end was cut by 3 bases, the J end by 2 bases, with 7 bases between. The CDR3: CASSIERNTGELFF. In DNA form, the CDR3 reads TGTGCCAGTAGTATCGAGCGCAACACCGGGGAGCTGTTTTTT.

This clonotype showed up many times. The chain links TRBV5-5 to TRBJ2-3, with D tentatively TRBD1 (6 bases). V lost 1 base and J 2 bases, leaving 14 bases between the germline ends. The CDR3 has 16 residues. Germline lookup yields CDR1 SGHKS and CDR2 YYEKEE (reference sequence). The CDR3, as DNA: TGTGCCAGCAGCTTGACAGGACAGCCAGACACAGATACGCAGTATTTT. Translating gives CASSLTGQPDTDTQYF.

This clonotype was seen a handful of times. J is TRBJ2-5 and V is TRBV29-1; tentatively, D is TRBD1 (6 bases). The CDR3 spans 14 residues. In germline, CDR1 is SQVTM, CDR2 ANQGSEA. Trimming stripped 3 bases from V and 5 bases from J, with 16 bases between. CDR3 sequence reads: CSVDLTGLGETQYF. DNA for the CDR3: TGCAGCGTTGACCTCACAGGGTTAGGGGAGACCCAGTACTTC. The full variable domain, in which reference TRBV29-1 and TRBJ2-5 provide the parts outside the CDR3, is SAVISQKPSRDICQRGTSLTIQCQVDSQVTMMFWYRQQPGQSLTLIATANQGSEATYESGFVIDKFPISRPNLTFSTLTVSNMSPEDSSIYLCSVDLTGLGETQYFGPGTRLLVL.

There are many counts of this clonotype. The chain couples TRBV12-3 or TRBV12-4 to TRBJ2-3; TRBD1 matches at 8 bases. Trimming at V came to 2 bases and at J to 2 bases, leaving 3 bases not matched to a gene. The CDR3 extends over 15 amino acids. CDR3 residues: CASSLWDRTTDTQYF. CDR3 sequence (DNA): TGTGCCAGCAGTTTATGGGACAGGACCACAGATACGCAGTATTTT.

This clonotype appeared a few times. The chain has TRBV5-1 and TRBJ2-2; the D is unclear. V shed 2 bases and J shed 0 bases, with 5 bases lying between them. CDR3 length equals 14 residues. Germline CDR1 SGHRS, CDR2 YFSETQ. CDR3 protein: CASSFNPNTGELFF. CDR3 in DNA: TGCGCCAGCAGCTTTAACCCGAACACCGGGGAGCTGTTTTTT.

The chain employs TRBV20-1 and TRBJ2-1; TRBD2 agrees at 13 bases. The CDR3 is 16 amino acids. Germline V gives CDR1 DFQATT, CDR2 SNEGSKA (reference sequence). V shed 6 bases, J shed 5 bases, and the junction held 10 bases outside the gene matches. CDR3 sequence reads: CSAGVTSGRVNNEQFF. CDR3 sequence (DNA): TGCAGTGCCGGAGTCACTAGCGGGAGGGTCAACAATGAGCAGTTCTTC.

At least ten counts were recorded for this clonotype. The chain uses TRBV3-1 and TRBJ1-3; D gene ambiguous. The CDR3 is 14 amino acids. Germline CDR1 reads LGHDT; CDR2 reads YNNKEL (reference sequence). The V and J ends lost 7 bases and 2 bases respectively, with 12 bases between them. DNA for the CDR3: TGTGCCAGCACTACCAGGTCTCCTGGAAACACCATATATTTT. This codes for CASTTRSPGNTIYF.

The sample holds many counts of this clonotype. The CDR3 DNA follows: TGCAGCGCAGGCAGTGGAGAAGGTGAGCAGTTCTTC. Encoded protein: CSAGSGEGEQFF. The rearrangement uses TRBV20-1 and TRBJ2-1; D is undetermined. This CDR3 has 12 amino acids. Germline V gene lookup returns CDR1 DFQATT and CDR2 SNEGSKA (reference sequence).

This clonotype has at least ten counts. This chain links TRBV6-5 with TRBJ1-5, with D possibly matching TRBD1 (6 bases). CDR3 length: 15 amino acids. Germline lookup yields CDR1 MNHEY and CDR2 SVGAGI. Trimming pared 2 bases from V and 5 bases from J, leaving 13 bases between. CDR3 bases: TGTGCCAGCAGTTACCGGGGGCGGTACCATCAGCCCCAGCATTTT. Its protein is CASSYRGRYHQPQHF.

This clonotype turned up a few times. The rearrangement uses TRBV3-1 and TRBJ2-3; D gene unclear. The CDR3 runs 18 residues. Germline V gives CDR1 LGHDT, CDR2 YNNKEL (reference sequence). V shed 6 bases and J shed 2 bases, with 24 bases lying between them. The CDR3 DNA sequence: TGTGCCAGCAGTCAAAACGACCCGGCGACGCCAAACACAGATACGCAGTATTTT. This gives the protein CASSQNDPATPNTDTQYF.

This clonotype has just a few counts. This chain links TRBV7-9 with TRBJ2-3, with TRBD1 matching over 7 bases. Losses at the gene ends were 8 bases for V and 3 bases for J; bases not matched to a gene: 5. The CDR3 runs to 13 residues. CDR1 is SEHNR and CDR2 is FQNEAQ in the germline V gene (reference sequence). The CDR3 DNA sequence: TGTGCCAGCGGGGACAGAGCAACAGATACGCAGTATTTT. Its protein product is CASGDRATDTQYF.

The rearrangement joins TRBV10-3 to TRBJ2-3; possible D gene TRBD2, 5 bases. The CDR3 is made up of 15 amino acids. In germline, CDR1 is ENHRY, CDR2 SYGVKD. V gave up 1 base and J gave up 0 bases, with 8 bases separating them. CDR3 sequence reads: CAISEWRSSTDTQYF. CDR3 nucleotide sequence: TGTGCCATCAGTGAGTGGAGGTCGAGCACAGATACGCAGTATTTT.

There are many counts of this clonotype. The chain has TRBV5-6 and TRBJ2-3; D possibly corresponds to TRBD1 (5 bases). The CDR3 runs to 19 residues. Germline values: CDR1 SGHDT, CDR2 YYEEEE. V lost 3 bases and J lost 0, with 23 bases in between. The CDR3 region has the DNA TGTGCCAGCAGCTCGCTACAGGACCAGTTTTCACTTAGCACAGATACGCAGTATTTT. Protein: CASSSLQDQFSLSTDTQYF.